The 18 T cell receptor beta chains reported below all come from one sample, sequenced in a study of long-term antiretroviral therapy in people with HIV. With survey level as its setting, the immunoSEQ assay was v3.0. Only in-frame clones appear in the TCRdb table, and some are missing; sequencing was by immunoSEQ multiplex PCR. The table shows around 9,700 clones, with around 81% occurring only once. The sequenced sample was unsorted PBMCs, obtained 1.8 years after starting antiretroviral therapy. The receptors derive from a man aged 35-49 years with HIV.

CDR3 region: CASSFSGGDTQYF. CDR3 DNA: TGTGCCAGCAGTTTTTCAGGTGGAGATACGCAGTATTTT. This sequence joins TRBV28 and TRBJ2-3; D gene ambiguous. This CDR3 comprises 13 residues. V was cut by 3 bases and J by 5 bases, with 9 bases left in between. Germline lookup yields CDR1 MDHEN and CDR2 SYDVKM.

The gene calls are TRBV10-3 and TRBJ2-5; 7 bases line up with TRBD1. Trimming removed 6 bases from V and 1 base from J; junction bases left unmatched: 11. This CDR3 has 16 amino acids. In germline, CDR1 is ENHRY, CDR2 SYGVKD. The CDR3 DNA is TGTGCCATCAGGCACGACAGGGACCCACTCCAAGAGACCCAGTACTTC. This sequence encodes CAIRHDRDPLQETQYF.

The chain uses TRBV30 and TRBJ2-7; a possible D gene is TRBD2 (5 bases). The CDR3 covers 13 residues. V lost 3 bases and J 0 bases, leaving 9 bases between the germline ends. Per germline, CDR1 GTSNPN and CDR2 SVGIG (reference sequence). The CDR3 here is CAWRPGSSYEQYF. Written as DNA, the CDR3 is TGTGCCTGGAGGCCTGGGAGCTCCTACGAGCAGTACTTC.

This clone was seen just once. The CDR3 loop is CASSPPSRTAFGGYTF. In DNA, the CDR3 is TGTGCCAGCTCACCACCCTCAAGGACGGCCTTCGGAGGCTACACCTTC. The rearrangement links TRBV18 to TRBJ1-2; D unclear. CDR3 length: 16 residues. Trimming left V 0 bases short and J 8 bases short, with 19 bases between. Germline loops: CDR1 KGHSH, CDR2 LQKENI.

The chain recombines TRBV25-1 with TRBJ2-7; no clear D gene. Trimming took off 4 bases at V and 9 bases at J, with 22 bases between the two ends. The CDR3 is 15 residues long. Per the germline V gene, CDR1 is MGHDK and CDR2 is SYGVNS. CDR3 DNA sequence: TGTGCCAGCAGTGCCCGACAAACTATCGGGCCAGGGCAGTACTTC. Its protein product is CASSARQTIGPGQYF.

This clone was found a few times. The chain employs TRBV27 and TRBJ2-7; D gene uncertain. V was pared by 5 bases and J by 0 bases, with 11 bases between. Germline lookup yields CDR1 MNHEY and CDR2 SMNVEV (reference sequence). This CDR3 has 14 residues. The CDR3 here is CASSGSASSYEQYF. CDR3 DNA: TGTGCCAGCAGTGGGTCAGCGAGCTCCTACGAGCAGTACTTC.

This chain uses TRBV30 with TRBJ2-7, with unresolved D. CDR3 length: 12 amino acids. The ends were cut back, 8 bases at V and 3 bases at J, with 14 bases in the middle. Germline CDR1 reads GTSNPN; CDR2 reads SVGIG (reference sequence). In DNA form, the CDR3 reads TGTGCCACTACGAAGGGCCTCTACGAGCAGTACTTC. Translating gives CATTKGLYEQYF.

Here the CDR3 reads CASRITGGTNIQYF. CDR3 DNA: TGTGCCAGCAGGATAACAGGGGGCACAAACATTCAGTACTTC. This chain joins TRBV28 and TRBJ2-4, with 9 bases lining up with TRBD1. Trimming cost V 6 bases and J 6 bases; bases outside gene matches: 6. Germline CDR1 is MDHEN and CDR2 is SYDVKM. CDR3 length: 14 amino acids.

The CDR3 spells CASFWDGTEAFF. The CDR3 nucleotides are TGTGCCAGCTTCTGGGACGGCACTGAAGCTTTCTTT. This sequence joins TRBV2 and TRBJ1-1, with a weak D call TRBD1 (5 bases). The germline V gene encodes CDR1 SNHLY and CDR2 FYNNEI. The V end lost 8 bases, the J end lost 4 bases, and 11 bases lay between the germline ends. The CDR3 has 12 residues.

V and J are TRBV28 and TRBJ1-5; the D is unclear. The CDR3 extends over 13 amino acids. Germline CDR1 is MDHEN and CDR2 is SYDVKM. V gave up 5 bases and J gave up 3 bases, with 8 bases separating them. Here the CDR3 reads CASSAGLNQPQHF. Here the CDR3 DNA reads TGTGCCAGCAGTGCCGGCCTCAATCAGCCCCAGCATTTT.

V usage is TRBV4-2 and J usage is TRBJ2-3, with unresolved D. V was pared by 4 bases and J by 12 bases, with 14 bases between. CDR1 and CDR2 from the germline V gene are LGHNA and YNFKEQ. This CDR3 has 12 amino acids. The chain's CDR3 is CASSPPGGVQYF. CDR3 coding DNA: TGTGCCAGCAGCCCCCCGGGTGGAGTTCAGTATTTT.

The V gene is TRBV5-6, the J gene TRBJ2-7; unclear D gene. The CDR3 covers 14 residues. Germline V gene lookup returns CDR1 SGHDT and CDR2 YYEEEE. Trimming shortened V by 2 bases and J by 3 bases, and 12 bases separated the two germline ends. The DNA of the CDR3 is TGTGCCAGCAGCTTTCCCCTATTCGGCTACGAGCAGTACTTC. Protein product: CASSFPLFGYEQYF.

This clone has just one count. The CDR3 region is CASTRIDYGYTF. As DNA, the CDR3 is TGTGCCAGCACCCGGATCGATTATGGCTACACCTTC. The rearrangement joins TRBV28 to TRBJ1-2, with D uncertain. The germline V gene has CDR1 MDHEN and CDR2 SYDVKM. The ends were cut back, 7 bases at V and 5 bases at J, with 11 bases in the middle. CDR3 length: 12 residues.

The rearrangement joins TRBV2 to TRBJ1-5; TRBD1 is a possible D gene (6 bases). The V and J ends lost 3 bases and 6 bases respectively, with 21 bases between them. CDR1 SNHLY and CDR2 FYNNEI come from the germline V gene. This CDR3 has 17 amino acids. CDR3: CASSEGFPTGFGQPQHF. The CDR3 DNA reads as TGTGCCAGCAGTGAGGGATTCCCGACAGGCTTCGGTCAGCCCCAGCATTTT.

The rearrangement joins TRBV30 to TRBJ1-4; D remains ambiguous. Trimming took 3 bases from V and 8 from J, leaving 10 bases between them. CDR1 and CDR2 from the germline V gene are GTSNPN and SVGIG (reference sequence). This CDR3 region has 12 residues. In nucleotides, the CDR3 is TGTGCCTGGAGACAGCAGGACGAAAAACTGTTTTTT. Its protein product is CAWRQQDEKLFF.

The chain recombines TRBV5-8 with TRBJ1-2, with D tentatively TRBD1 (5 bases). Germline V gives CDR1 SGHTS, CDR2 YDEGEE. The V and J ends lost 2 bases and 8 bases respectively, with 7 bases between them. This CDR3 region has 11 residues. The chain's CDR3 is CASSLGEGYTF. DNA of the CDR3: TGTGCCAGCAGCTTAGGGGAAGGCTACACCTTC.

The V gene is TRBV7-2, the J gene TRBJ1-3; the D is unclear. CDR3 size: 16 residues. Germline V gene lookup returns CDR1 SGHTA and CDR2 FQGNSA. Trimming took 1 base from V and 2 from J, leaving 12 bases between them. The CDR3 spells CASSLVPGDTGNTIYF. CDR3 coding DNA: TGTGCCAGCAGCTTAGTGCCAGGTGATACTGGAAACACCATATATTTT.

In this sample, this clone turned up a few times. The chain combines TRBV11-1 with TRBJ2-2; D is possibly TRBD1 (6 bases). The germline CDR1 and CDR2 sequences are SGHAT and FQDESV (reference sequence). The CDR3 is 16 residues long. Trimming cost V 5 bases and J 2 bases, with 15 bases left between them. The CDR3 region is CASSPGQNLNTGELFF. The CDR3 DNA follows: TGTGCCAGCAGCCCCGGACAGAATTTAAACACCGGGGAGCTGTTTTTT.